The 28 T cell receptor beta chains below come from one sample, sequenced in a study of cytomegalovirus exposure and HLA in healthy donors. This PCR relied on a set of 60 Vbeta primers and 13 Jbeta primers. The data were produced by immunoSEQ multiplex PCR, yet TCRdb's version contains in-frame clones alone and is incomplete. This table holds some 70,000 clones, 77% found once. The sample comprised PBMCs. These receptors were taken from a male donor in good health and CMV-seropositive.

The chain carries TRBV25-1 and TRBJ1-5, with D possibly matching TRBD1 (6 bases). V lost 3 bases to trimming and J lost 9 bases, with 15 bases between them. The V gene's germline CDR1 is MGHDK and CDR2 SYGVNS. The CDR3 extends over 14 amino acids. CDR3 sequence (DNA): TGTGCCAGCAGTGAGACAGGAGCCGCGGGGCCCCAGCATTTT. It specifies CASSETGAAGPQHF.

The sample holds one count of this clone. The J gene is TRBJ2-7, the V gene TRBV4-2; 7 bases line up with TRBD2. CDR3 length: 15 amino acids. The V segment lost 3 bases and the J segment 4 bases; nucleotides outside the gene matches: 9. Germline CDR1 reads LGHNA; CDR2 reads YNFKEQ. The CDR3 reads CASSQILAVKYEQYF. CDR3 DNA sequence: TGTGCCAGCAGCCAGATCCTAGCGGTTAAGTACGAGCAGTACTTC.

The CDR3 loop is CASSEGEGNYGYTF. DNA of the CDR3: TGTGCCAGCAGTGAAGGGGAGGGGAACTATGGCTACACCTTC. This chain uses TRBV6-5 with TRBJ1-2; maybe TRBD1 (5 bases). Germline V gene data show CDR1 as MNHEY and CDR2 as SVGAGI. The CDR3 sequence is 14 residues long. V was clipped by 5 bases and J by 2 bases, with 12 bases between them.

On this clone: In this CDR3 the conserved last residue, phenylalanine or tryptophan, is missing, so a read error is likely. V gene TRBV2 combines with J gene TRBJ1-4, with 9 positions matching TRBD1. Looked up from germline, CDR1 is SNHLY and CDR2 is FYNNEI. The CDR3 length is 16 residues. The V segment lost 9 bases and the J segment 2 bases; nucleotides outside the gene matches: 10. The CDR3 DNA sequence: TGTGCCAGTAAATACAGGGGGCTGTCGACTAATGAAAAACTGTTTGTT. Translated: CASKYRGLSTNEKLFV.

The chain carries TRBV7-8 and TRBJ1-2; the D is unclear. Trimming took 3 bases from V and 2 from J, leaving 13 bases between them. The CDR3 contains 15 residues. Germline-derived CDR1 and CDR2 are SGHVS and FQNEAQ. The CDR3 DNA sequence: TGTGCCAGCAGCTTCCGGCGGGGATCGAACTATGGCTACACCTTC. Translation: CASSFRRGSNYGYTF.

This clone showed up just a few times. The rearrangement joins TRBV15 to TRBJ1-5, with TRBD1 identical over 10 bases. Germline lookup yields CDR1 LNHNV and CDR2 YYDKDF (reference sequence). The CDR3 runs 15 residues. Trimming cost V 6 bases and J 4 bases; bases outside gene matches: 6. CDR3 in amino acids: CATREGQGFNQPQHF. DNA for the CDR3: TGTGCCACCAGGGAGGGACAGGGGTTTAATCAGCCCCAGCATTTT.

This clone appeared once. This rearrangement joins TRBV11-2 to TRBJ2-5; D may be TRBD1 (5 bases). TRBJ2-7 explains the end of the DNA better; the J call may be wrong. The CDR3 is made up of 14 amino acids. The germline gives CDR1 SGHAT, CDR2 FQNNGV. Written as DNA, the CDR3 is TGTGCCAGCAGCTTACAGGGCAGCTTCTACGAGCAGTACTTC. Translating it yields CASSLQGSFYEQYF.

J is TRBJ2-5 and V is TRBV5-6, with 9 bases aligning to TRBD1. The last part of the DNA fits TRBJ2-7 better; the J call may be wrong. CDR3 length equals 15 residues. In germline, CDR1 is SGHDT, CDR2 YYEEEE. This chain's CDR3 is CASSLGDRVSYEQYF. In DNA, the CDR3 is TGTGCCAGCAGCTTGGGGGACAGGGTCTCCTACGAGCAGTACTTC.

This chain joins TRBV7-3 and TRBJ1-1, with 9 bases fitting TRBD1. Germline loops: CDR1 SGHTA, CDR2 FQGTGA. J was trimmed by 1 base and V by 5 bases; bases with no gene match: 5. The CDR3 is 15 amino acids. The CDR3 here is CASSRTGGPNTEAFF. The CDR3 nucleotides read TGTGCCAGCAGCCGAACAGGGGGCCCGAACACTGAAGCTTTCTTT.

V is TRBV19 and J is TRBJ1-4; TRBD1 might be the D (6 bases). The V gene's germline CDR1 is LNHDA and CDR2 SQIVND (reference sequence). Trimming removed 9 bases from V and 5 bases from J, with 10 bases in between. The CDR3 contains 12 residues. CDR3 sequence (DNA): TGTGCCAGCGGGACAATAAATGAAAAACTGTTTTTT. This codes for CASGTINEKLFF.

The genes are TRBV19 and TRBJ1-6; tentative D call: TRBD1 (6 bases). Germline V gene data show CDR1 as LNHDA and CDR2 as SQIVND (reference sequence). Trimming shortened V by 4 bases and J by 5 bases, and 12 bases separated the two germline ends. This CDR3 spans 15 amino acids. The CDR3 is CASSNRDIDNSPLHF. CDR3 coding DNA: TGTGCCAGTAGTAACCGGGACATCGATAATTCACCCCTCCACTTT.

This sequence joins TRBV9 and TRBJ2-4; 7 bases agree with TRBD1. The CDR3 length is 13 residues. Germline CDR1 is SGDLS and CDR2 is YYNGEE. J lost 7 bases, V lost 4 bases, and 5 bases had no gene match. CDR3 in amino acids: CASSPPGQNIQYF. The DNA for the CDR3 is TGTGCCAGCAGCCCGCCGGGACAGAACATTCAGTACTTC.

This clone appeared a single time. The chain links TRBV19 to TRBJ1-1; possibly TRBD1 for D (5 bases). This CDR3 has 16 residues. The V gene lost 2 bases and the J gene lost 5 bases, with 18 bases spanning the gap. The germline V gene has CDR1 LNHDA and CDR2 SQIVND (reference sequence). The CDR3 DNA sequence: TGTGCCAGTAGTATAAGGAGTCCTACAGGTTTGACTGAAGCTTTCTTT. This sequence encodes CASSIRSPTGLTEAFF.

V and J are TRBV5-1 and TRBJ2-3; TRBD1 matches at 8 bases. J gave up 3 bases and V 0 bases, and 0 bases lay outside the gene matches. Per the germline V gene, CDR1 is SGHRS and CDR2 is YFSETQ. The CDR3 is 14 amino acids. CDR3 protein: CASSLDRGTDTQYF. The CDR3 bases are TGCGCCAGCAGCTTGGACAGGGGGACAGATACGCAGTATTTT.

The chain's CDR3 is CASSARDSLGEQYF. The DNA for the CDR3 is TGCGCCAGCAGCGCCCGGGACAGTCTAGGCGAGCAGTACTTC. V usage is TRBV5-1 and J usage is TRBJ2-7; TRBD1 agrees at 7 bases. The CDR3 consists of 14 residues. Trimming at V came to 4 bases and at J to 6 bases, leaving 10 bases not matched to a gene. The germline CDR1 and CDR2 sequences are SGHRS and YFSETQ.

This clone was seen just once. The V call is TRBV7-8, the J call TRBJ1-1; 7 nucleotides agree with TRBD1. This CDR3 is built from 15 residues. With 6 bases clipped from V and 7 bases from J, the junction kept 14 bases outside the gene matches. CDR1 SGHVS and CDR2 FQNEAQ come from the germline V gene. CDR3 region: CASRNPYRGRYEAFF. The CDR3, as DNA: TGTGCCAGCAGGAACCCGTACAGGGGACGTTATGAAGCTTTCTTT.

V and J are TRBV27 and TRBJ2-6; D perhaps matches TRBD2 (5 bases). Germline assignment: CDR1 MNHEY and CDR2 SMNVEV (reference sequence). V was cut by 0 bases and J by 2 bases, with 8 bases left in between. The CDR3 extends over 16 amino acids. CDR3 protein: CASSLSSGTGANVLTF. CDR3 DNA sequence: TGTGCCAGCAGTTTATCGTCCGGGACTGGGGCCAACGTCCTGACTTTC.

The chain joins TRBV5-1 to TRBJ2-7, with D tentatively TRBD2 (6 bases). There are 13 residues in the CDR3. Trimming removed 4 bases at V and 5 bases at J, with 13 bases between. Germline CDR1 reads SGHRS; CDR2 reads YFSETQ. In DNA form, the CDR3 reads TGCGCCAGCAGCCCTGGAGGGGTCAACGAGCAGTACTTC. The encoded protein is CASSPGGVNEQYF.

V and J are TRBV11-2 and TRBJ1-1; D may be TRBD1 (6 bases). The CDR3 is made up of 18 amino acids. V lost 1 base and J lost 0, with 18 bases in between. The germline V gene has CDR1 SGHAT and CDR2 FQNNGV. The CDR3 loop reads CASSLGWGPELLNTEAFF. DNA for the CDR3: TGTGCCAGCAGCTTAGGATGGGGGCCCGAGCTTTTGAACACTGAAGCTTTCTTT. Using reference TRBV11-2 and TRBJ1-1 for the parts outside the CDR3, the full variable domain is EAGVAQSPRYKIIEKRQSVAFWCNPISGHATLYWYQQILGQGPKLLIQFQNNGVVDDSQLPKDRFSAERLKGVDSTLKIQPAKLEDSAVYLCASSLGWGPELLNTEAFFGQGTRLTVV.

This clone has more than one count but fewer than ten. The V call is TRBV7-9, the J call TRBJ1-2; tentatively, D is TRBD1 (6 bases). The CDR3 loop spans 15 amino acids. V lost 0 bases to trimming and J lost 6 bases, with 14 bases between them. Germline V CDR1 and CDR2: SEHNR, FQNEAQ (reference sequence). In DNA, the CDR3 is TGTGCCAGCAGCTTAGCCGAAAGACAGGTGCATGGCTACACCTTC. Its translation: CASSLAERQVHGYTF. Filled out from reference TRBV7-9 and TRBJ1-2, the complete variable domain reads DTGVSQNPRHKITKRGQNVTFRCDPISEHNRLYWYRQTLGQGPEFLTYFQNEAQLEKSRLLSDRFSAERPKGSFSTLEIQRTEQGDSAMYLCASSLAERQVHGYTFGSGTRLTVV.

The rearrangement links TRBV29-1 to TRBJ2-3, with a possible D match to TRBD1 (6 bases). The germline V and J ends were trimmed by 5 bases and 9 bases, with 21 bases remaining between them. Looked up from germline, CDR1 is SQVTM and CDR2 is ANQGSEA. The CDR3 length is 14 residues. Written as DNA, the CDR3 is TGCAGCGTTCGACTACAATTACAGGGTAGAACGCAGTATTTT. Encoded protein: CSVRLQLQGRTQYF.

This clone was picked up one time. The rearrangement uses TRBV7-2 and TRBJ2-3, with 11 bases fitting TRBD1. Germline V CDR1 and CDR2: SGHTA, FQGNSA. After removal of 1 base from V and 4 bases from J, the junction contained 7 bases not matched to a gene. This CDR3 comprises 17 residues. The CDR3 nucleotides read TGTGCCAGCAGCTTAGACGGGACAGGGGGGTTTTCAGATACGCAGTATTTT. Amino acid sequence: CASSLDGTGGFSDTQYF.

DNA of the CDR3: TGTGCCAGCAGTTACTTTTTTATAGGAGGAAATTCACCCCTCCACTTT. Translation gives CASSYFFIGGNSPLHF. J is TRBJ1-6 and V is TRBV6-5; no clear D gene. Germline values: CDR1 MNHEY, CDR2 SVGAGI. The V gene lost 1 base and the J gene lost 7 bases, with 14 bases spanning the gap. The CDR3 length is 16 residues.

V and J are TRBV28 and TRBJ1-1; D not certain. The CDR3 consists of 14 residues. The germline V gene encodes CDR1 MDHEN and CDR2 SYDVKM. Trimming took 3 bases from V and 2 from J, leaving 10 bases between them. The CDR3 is CASSLGSPNTEAFF. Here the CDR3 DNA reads TGTGCCAGCAGTTTGGGCAGCCCAAACACTGAAGCTTTCTTT.

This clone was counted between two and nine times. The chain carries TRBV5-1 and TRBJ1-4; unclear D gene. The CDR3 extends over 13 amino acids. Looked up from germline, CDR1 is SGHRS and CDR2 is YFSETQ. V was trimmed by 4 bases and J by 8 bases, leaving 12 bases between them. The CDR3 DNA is TGCGCCAGCAGCGATGGACTGGGCGAAAAACTGTTTTTT. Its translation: CASSDGLGEKLFF.

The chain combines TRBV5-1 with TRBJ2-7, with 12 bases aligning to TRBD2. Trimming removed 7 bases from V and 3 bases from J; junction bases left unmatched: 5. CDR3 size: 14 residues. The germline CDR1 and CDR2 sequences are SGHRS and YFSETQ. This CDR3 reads CASQETSGGYEQYF. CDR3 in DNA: TGCGCCAGCCAAGAGACTAGCGGGGGCTACGAGCAGTACTTC. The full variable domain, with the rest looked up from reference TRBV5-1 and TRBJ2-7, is KAGVTQTPRYLIKTRGQQVTLSCSPISGHRSVSWYQQTPGQGLQFLFEYFSETQRNKGNFPGRFSGRQFSNSRSEMNVSTLELGDSALYLCASQETSGGYEQYFGPGTRLTVT.

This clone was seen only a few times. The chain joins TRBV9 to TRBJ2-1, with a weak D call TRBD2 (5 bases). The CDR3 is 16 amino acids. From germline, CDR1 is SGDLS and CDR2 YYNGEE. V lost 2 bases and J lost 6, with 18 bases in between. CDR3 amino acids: CASSVQTLAPGNEQFF. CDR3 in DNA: TGTGCCAGCAGCGTCCAGACGCTAGCACCTGGCAATGAGCAGTTCTTC.

CDR3 in amino acids: CASSPRFSGNTIYF. CDR3 nucleotides: TGTGCCAGCAGCCCGCGGTTCTCTGGAAACACCATATATTTT. The rearrangement uses TRBV14 and TRBJ1-3; the D is unclear. The germline CDR1 and CDR2 sequences are SGHDN and FVKESK. The CDR3 has 14 residues. The V gene lost 4 bases and the J gene lost 0 bases, with 7 bases spanning the gap. The full variable domain, in which reference TRBV14 and TRBJ1-3 provide the parts outside the CDR3, is EAGVTQFPSHSVIEKGQTVTLRCDPISGHDNLYWYRRVMGKEIKFLLHFVKESKQDESGMPNNRFLAERTGGTYSTLKVQPAELEDSGVYFCASSPRFSGNTIYFGEGSWLTVV.